These T cell receptor beta chains were read from a single sample in a study of Ad26.COV2.S vaccination and SARS-CoV-2 variants. The repertoire was sequenced with immunoSEQ multiplex PCR; TCRdb's copy has only in-frame clones and lacks some. The sample lists roughly 500,000 clones, 89% occurring once. The material sequenced was peripheral blood, taken in a trial of Ad26.COV2.S vaccine versus placebo. The receptors derive from a person aged 18-60 years who received the Ad26.COV2.S COVID-19 vaccine or a placebo. CDR3s include the opening cysteine and the closing phenylalanine or tryptophan. D genes are given only for firm matches. A clone size is listed for some rows: how often the clone was seen (once, few, many), or a class if it is expanded.

d_call,j_call,v_call,clone_size,cdr3_aa,cdr3_nt
NA,TRBJ2-5,TRBV19,NA,CATGQRQGETQYF,TGTGCCACCGGACAGAGACAAGGAGAGACCCAGTACTTC
NA,TRBJ2-1,TRBV5-1,NA,CASSLVAQSYNEQFF,TGCGCCAGCAGCTTGGTAGCCCAGTCCTACAATGAGCAGTTCTTC
TRBD2,TRBJ2-2,TRBV7-9,NA,CASGLGLVRAGELFF,TGTGCCAGCGGCCTCGGACTAGTTAGGGCCGGGGAGCTGTTTTTT
TRBD2,TRBJ2-5,TRBV9,NA,CASSPGLAANQETQYF,TGTGCCAGCAGCCCCGGACTAGCGGCGAATCAAGAGACCCAGTACTTC
NA,TRBJ1-1,TRBV4-3,NA,CASSQVFRGTEAFF,TGCGCCAGCAGCCAAGTTTTTAGGGGCACTGAAGCTTTCTTT
NA,TRBJ1-1,TRBV11-1,NA,CASSLRGSLREAFF,TGTGCCAGCAGCTTGAGGGGTTCTTTACGTGAAGCTTTCTTT
TRBD1,TRBJ2-5,TRBV18,once,CASSPRTGSVETQYF,TGTGCCAGCTCACCGAGGACAGGGTCGGTAGAGACCCAGTACTTC
NA,TRBJ2-1,TRBV10-2,NA,CASSETVSYNEQFF,TGCGCCAGCAGTGAGACGGTCTCCTACAATGAGCAGTTCTTC
TRBD1,TRBJ1-5,TRBV7-2,few,CASSQNARGQGQPQHF,TGTGCCAGCAGCCAAAATGCCAGGGGGCAGGGTCAGCCCCAGCATTTT
TRBD1,TRBJ1-1,TRBV7-9,NA,CASSFGQGWAEAFF,TGTGCCAGCAGCTTCGGACAGGGGTGGGCTGAAGCTTTCTTT
NA,TRBJ2-1,TRBV29-1,NA,CSADPGPRGNEQFF,TGCAGCGCAGATCCCGGGCCTCGGGGAAATGAGCAGTTCTTC
TRBD2,TRBJ2-2,TRBV5-1,NA,CASSLAGTSGNGELFF,TGCGCCAGCAGCTTGGCCGGCACTAGCGGGAACGGGGAGCTGTTTTTT
NA,TRBJ2-6,TRBV19,NA,CASSYPSGANVLTF,TGTGCCAGTAGTTATCCCTCTGGGGCCAACGTCCTGACTTTC
NA,TRBJ2-1,TRBV3-1/TRBV3-2,NA,CASSQVVSAEQFF,TGTGCCAGCAGCCAAGTTGTTAGTGCGGAGCAGTTCTTC
NA,TRBJ2-3,TRBV11-2,NA,CASSLLVGVTDTQYF,TGTGCCAGCAGCTTATTGGTGGGGGTCACAGATACGCAGTATTTT
NA,TRBJ1-1,TRBV6-6,NA,CASSVVNTEAFF,TGTGCCAGCAGTGTTGTGAACACTGAAGCTTTCTTT
TRBD1,TRBJ2-2,TRBV4-2,NA,CASSPPDRAETGELFF,TGTGCCAGCAGCCCGCCGGACAGGGCGGAGACCGGGGAGCTGTTTTTT
NA,TRBJ1-1,TRBV7-2,NA,CASSLSRTVEAFF,TGTGCCAGCAGCTTATCCAGGACAGTTGAAGCTTTCTTT
NA,TRBJ1-3,TRBV28,NA,CASSLLTGSGNTIYF,TGTGCCAGCAGTTTACTGACAGGCTCTGGAAACACCATATATTTT
NA,TRBJ1-5,TRBV18,NA,CASSPGQGRSQPQHF,TGTGCCAGCTCACCTGGGCAGGGACGCAGTCAGCCCCAGCATTTT
TRBD2,TRBJ2-3,TRBV9,NA,CASSVGLAGTHTDTQYF,TGTGCCAGCAGCGTAGGGCTAGCGGGGACCCACACAGATACGCAGTATTTT
NA,TRBJ2-1,TRBV4-3,NA,CASSQDPGRYNEQFF,TGCGCCAGCAGCCAAGACCCAGGGAGGTACAATGAGCAGTTCTTC
NA,TRBJ2-3,TRBV29-1,NA,CSVDSLPMDTQYF,TGCAGCGTTGATAGTCTCCCCATGGATACGCAGTATTTT
TRBD2,TRBJ2-1,TRBV11-1,few,CASSLGTSGGHEQFF,TGTGCCAGCAGCCTCGGGACTAGCGGGGGCCATGAGCAGTTCTTC
TRBD2,TRBJ2-1,TRBV14,NA,CASSRRRTSGSENEQFF,TGTGCCAGCAGCCGCCGGCGGACTAGCGGGAGCGAAAATGAGCAGTTCTTC
TRBD2,TRBJ2-3,TRBV6-2/TRBV6-3,NA,CASSYPKMGLAGADTQYF,TGTGCCAGCAGTTATCCTAAGATGGGACTAGCGGGAGCCGATACGCAGTATTTT
NA,TRBJ1-5,TRBV7-8,NA,CASSLGRRGDWPQHF,TGTGCCAGCAGCTTAGGACGGCGGGGAGACTGGCCCCAGCATTTT
NA,TRBJ1-2,TRBV3-1/TRBV3-2,NA,CASSHRTADGYTF,TGTGCCAGCAGCCATAGGACGGCGGATGGCTACACCTTC
NA,TRBJ2-3,TRBV28,NA,CASSSLRVTDTQYF,TGTGCCAGCAGTTCCCTCAGGGTCACAGATACGCAGTATTTT
NA,TRBJ1-2,TRBV28,NA,CASSLFIAGANYGYTF,TGTGCCAGCAGTTTATTTATAGCAGGAGCTAACTATGGCTACACCTTC
TRBD1,TRBJ1-2,TRBV10-3,NA,CAISGTGWDYGYTF,TGTGCCATCAGTGGGACAGGGTGGGACTATGGCTACACCTTC
NA,TRBJ2-1,TRBV7-2,NA,CASSLRGYNEQFF,TGTGCCAGCAGCCTCCGGGGCTACAATGAGCAGTTCTTC
NA,TRBJ1-2,TRBV6-2/TRBV6-3,few,CASSAGVQTGYTF,TGTGCCAGCAGCGCAGGGGTTCAAACTGGCTACACCTTC
NA,TRBJ1-6,TRBV7-6,once,CASSLADSNSPLHF,TGTGCCAGCAGCTTAGCCGACTCTAATTCACCCCTCCACTTT
NA,TRBJ1-4,TRBV9,NA,CASSVELIATNEKLFF,TGTGCCAGCAGCGTGGAGCTGATTGCAACTAATGAAAAACTGTTTTTT
NA,TRBJ1-1,TRBV7-2,NA,CASSSRGGDEAFF,TGTGCCAGCAGCTCCAGGGGAGGGGATGAAGCTTTCTTT